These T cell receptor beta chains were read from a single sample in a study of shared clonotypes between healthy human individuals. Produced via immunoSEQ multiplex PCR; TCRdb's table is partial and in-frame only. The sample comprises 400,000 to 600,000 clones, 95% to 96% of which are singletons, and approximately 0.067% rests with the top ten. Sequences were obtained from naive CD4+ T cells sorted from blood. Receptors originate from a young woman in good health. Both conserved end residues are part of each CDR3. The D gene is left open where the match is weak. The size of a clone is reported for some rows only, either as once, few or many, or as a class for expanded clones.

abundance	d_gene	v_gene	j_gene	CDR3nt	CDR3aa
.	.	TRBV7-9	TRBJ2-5	TGTGCCAGCAGCCCCACGGCTAGCAATGTAGGAGAGACCCAGTACTTC	CASSPTASNVGETQYF
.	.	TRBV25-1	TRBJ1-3	TGTGCCAGCAGTGACGGCGGGATGGCCCGCTCTGGAAACACCATATATTTT	CASSDGGMARSGNTIYF
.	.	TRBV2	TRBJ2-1	TGTGCCAGCAGTGTGTTGGCGGTATCCTACAATGAGCAGTTCTTC	CASSVLAVSYNEQFF
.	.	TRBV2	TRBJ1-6	TGTGCCAGCAGTGAAGCGAGTTACCGGAGGACCGGTAATTCACCCCTCCACTTT	CASSEASYRRTGNSPLHF
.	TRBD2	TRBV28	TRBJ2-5	TGTGCCAGCAGTTTGGGGGGGAAGGAGGAGACCCAGTACTTC	CASSLGGKEETQYF
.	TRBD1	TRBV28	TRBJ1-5	TGTGCCAGCAGTTTGACCTCCAAGACAGGGAATCAGCCCCAGCATTTT	CASSLTSKTGNQPQHF
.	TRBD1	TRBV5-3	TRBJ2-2	TGTGCCAGAAGCGGCCGGGACAGGGGAAGGAACACCGGGGAGCTGTTTTTT	CARSGRDRGRNTGELFF
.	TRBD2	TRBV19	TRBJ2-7	TGTGCCAGTAGTCCGGGACTAGCGGGAGGAACCTACGAGCAGTACTTC	CASSPGLAGGTYEQYF
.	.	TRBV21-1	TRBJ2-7	TGTGCCAGCACCCCATGGGGCTCCTCCTACGAGCAGTACTTC	CASTPWGSSYEQYF
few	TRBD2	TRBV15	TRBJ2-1	TGTGCCACCAGCAGATCTGGGACTAGCGGGATAAATGAGCAGTTCTTC	CATSRSGTSGINEQFF
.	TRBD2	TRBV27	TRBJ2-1	TGTGCCAGCAGTTCCACTAGCGGGAGTCGGCGCTCCTACAATGAGCAGTTCTTC	CASSSTSGSRRSYNEQFF
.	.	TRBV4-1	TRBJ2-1	TGCGCCAGCACCCAAGGGGCAACTACCTACAATGAGCAGTTCTTC	CASTQGATTYNEQFF
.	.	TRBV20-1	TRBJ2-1	TGCAGTGCTGGAGGCGCGGAGCAGTTCTTC	CSAGGAEQFF
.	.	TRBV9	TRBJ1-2	TGTGCCAGCAGCGTTCGGGGGGTAACTAACTATGGCTACACCTTC	CASSVRGVTNYGYTF
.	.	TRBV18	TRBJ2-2	TGTGCCAGCTCATCGACAGAACCCGCGAACACCGGGGAGCTGTTTTTT	CASSSTEPANTGELFF
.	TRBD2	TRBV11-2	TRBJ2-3	TGTGCCAGCAGCTTGATGCCGGGAGGTGATACGCAGTATTTT	CASSLMPGGDTQYF
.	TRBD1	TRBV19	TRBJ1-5	TGTGCCAGTAATCCACAGGGGGAAGAAGGCCAGCCCCAGCATTTT	CASNPQGEEGQPQHF
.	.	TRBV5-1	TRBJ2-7	TGCGCCAGCGGTGGGACGCTCTACGAGGAGCAGTACTTC	CASGGTLYEEQYF
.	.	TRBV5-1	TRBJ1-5	TGCGCCAGCAGCTTGGCAGGGTTAAGCAATCAGCCCCAGCATTTT	CASSLAGLSNQPQHF
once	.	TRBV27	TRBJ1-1	TGTGCCAGCTCGAACGGACAGAAGAACGCTGAAGCTTTCTTT	CASSNGQKNAEAFF
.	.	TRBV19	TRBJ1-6	TGTGCCAGCGCGAGGGGAGGAGGAAATTCACCCCTCCACTTT	CASARGGGNSPLHF
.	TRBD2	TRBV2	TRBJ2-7	TGTGCCAGCAGAGTAACTAGCGGGAGTTCCTACGAGCAGTACTTC	CASRVTSGSSYEQYF
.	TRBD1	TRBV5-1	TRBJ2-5	TGCGCCAGCAGCTACGGGGACAGGGGACAAGAGACCCAGTACTTC	CASSYGDRGQETQYF
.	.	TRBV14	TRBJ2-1	TGTGCCAGCAGCTTTTCCTACAATGAGCAGTTCTTC	CASSFSYNEQFF
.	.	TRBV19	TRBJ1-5	TGTGCCAGTAGTATGTCGCAGAATCGGTTTCAGCCCCAGCATTTT	CASSMSQNRFQPQHF
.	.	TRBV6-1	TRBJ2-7	TGTGCCAGCACCCTCGGGGAGGACTACGAGCAGTACTTC	CASTLGEDYEQYF
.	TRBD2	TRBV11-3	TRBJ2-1	TGTGCCAGCAGCTTATTAGGGACTAGCGGAAACAATGAGCAGTTCTTC	CASSLLGTSGNNEQFF
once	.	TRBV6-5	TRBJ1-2	TGTGCCAGCAGTTACTCTGGAGTTAACTATGGCTACACCTTC	CASSYSGVNYGYTF
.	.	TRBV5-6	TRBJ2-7	TGTGCCAGCAGCTGGGGAGGGGGCGAGGGCTACGAGCAGTACTTC	CASSWGGGEGYEQYF
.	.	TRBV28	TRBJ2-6	TGTGCCAGCAGGAGACCCGGGACAAGGGCCTCTGGGGCCAACGTCCTGACTTTC	CASRRPGTRASGANVLTF
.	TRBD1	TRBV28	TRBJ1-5	TGTGCCAGCAGACCCGGGACAGGGGCCAATCAGCCCCAGCATTTT	CASRPGTGANQPQHF
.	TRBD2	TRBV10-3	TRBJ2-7	TGTGCCATCAGAACCCTTTCGCGGGGGATCTACGAGCAGTACTTC	CAIRTLSRGIYEQYF
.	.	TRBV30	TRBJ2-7	TGTGCCTGGAGTGCTGGGGGGATTACCTACGAGCAGTACTTC	CAWSAGGITYEQYF
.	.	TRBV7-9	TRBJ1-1	TGTGCCAGCAGCTTCAGGACGAACACTGAAGCTTTCTTT	CASSFRTNTEAFF
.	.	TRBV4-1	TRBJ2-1	TGCGCCAGCAGCCAACCCGACAATGAGCAGTTCTTC	CASSQPDNEQFF
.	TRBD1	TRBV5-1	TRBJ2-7	TGCGCCAGCAGCTTGGCCTCCGAGACAGGGAACTACGAGCAGTACTTC	CASSLASETGNYEQYF
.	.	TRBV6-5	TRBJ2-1	TGTGCCAGCAGTCTGGACAGCTCCTACAATGAGCAGTTCTTC	CASSLDSSYNEQFF
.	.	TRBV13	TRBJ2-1	TGTGCCAGCAGCGCCAGGGGCAATGAGCAGTTCTTC	CASSARGNEQFF
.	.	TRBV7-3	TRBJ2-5	TGTGCCAGCAGCTTAAACGCTCGTAGCGGCCAAGAGACCCAGTACTTC	CASSLNARSGQETQYF
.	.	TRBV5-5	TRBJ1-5	TGTGCCAGCAGCCCCGGGACACAGAGCAATAGCAATCAGCCCCAGCATTTT	CASSPGTQSNSNQPQHF
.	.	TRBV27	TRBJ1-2	TGTGCCAGCAGTTTATCAGGGGTCAATGGCTACACCTTC	CASSLSGVNGYTF
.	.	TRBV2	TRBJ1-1	TGTGCCAGCAGTGTTTGGGTCAGGGTGAACACTGAAGCTTTCTTT	CASSVWVRVNTEAFF
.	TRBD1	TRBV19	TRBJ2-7	TGTGCCAGTAGTATCCCATCCGGGACAGATACCTACGAGCAGTACTTC	CASSIPSGTDTYEQYF
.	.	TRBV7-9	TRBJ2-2	TGTGCCAGTCTCCCAGTGGGGCCTTCGGACACCGGGGAGCTGTTTTTT	CASLPVGPSDTGELFF
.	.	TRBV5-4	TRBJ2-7	TGTGCCAGCAGCTTGGATCGTCGCGTCAGCTCCTACGAGCAGTACTTC	CASSLDRRVSSYEQYF
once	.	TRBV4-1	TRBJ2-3	TGCGCCAGCAGCCAAGTTTTCGTACTCACAGATACGCAGTATTTT	CASSQVFVLTDTQYF
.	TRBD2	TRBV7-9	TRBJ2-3	TGTGCCAGCAGCTCTCTAATGGGACTAGCGGGAACAGATACGCAGTATTTT	CASSSLMGLAGTDTQYF
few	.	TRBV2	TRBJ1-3	TGTGCCAGCACTCTCGTGGAGGGAAACACCATATATTTT	CASTLVEGNTIYF
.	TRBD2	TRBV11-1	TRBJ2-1	TGTGCCAGCAGCTTAGCGCTCAAGCGGGACTACAATGAGCAGTTCTTC	CASSLALKRDYNEQFF
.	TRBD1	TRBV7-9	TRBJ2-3	TGTGCCAGCAGCTGGGGACAGGGACACACAGATACGCAGTATTTT	CASSWGQGHTDTQYF
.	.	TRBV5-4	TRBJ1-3	TGTGCCAGCAGCTTGGGTATCCAAAGCAATTCTGGAAACACCATATATTTT	CASSLGIQSNSGNTIYF
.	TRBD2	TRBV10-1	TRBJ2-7	TGCGCGTTCAATAGCGGGAGGGCCGGGGAGCAGTACTTC	CAFNSGRAGEQYF